The TCR beta chain under discussion was sequenced for a study of shared clonotypes between healthy human individuals. Overall study: For every donor, three CD4 naive, three CD4 memory, two CD8 naive and one CD8 memory plates were used.

Naive CD8 cells comprised CD45RO-negative, CCR7-positively selected cells, excluding terminally differentiated effector memory CD45RA+ cells. Regarding this clone: Antigen: not known.

The table came from immunoSEQ multiplex PCR; TCRdb's copy has only in-frame clones and leaves some out. The sample has approximately 2,000,000 clones; 90% to 95% are singletons. Whole-study findings and limits: Only blood samples were collected, and tissue repertoires likely differ.

CDR1 and CDR2 (germline): MNHEY, SMNVEV (reference sequence). CDR3 size: 13 residues. V was trimmed by 5 bases and J by 2 bases, leaving 9 bases between them. This clonotype was sampled from a man aged 18 to 30 in good health. Some clones in this sample may be carry-over from other donors' samples. This chain links TRBV27 with TRBJ2-5, with D hard to call. The sequenced sample consisted of naive CD8+ T cells from PBMCs. CDR3 region: CASSAYLQETQYF. The CDR3 DNA follows: TGTGCCAGCAGTGCTTACCTACAAGAGACCCAGTACTTC.